This TCR beta chain was sequenced in a study of identifying expanded T cells in peripheral blood (dated by TCRdb to 2018 to 2020). Describing the broader study: Technical replicates were generated by sequencing separate aliquots of the same genomic DNA pool, and four replicates were compared pairwise.

The immunoSEQ Assay, which relies on bias-controlled multiplex PCR amplification of genomic DNA, was used to profile TCRbeta CDR3 regions. As for how the authors treated the data: The absolute abundance of each unique TCRbeta CDR3 region was quantified after sequences were collapsed and filtered. Two models were used to test differential abundance: a binomial model (Fisher-equivalent) and a beta-binomial model that adds time-dependent variance fitted from healthy donors. Clones with fewer than 5 combined templates were removed, and a clone was called differentially abundant if the clone's Benjamini-Hochberg FDR was below 0.01. The form v = (b*log(k)+a)^2 was used to model beta-binomial variance as a function of total template count across the two samples. In its TCRdb copy, this immuneACCESS table keeps in-frame sequences only and misses some clones. Where compared with another copy, unresolved V genes explain less than half of these, and the others have no known cause. Clone size and the V and J calls come from that table; the DNA yielded D and trimming. This sample is represented by 83,000 or so clones; roughly 90% of them were singletons. The ten largest clones add up to 3.5% to 4.5% of the sample.

Results the study describes overall, beyond this receptor: Approximately 1.2 differentially abundant clones were flagged by the binomial model between technical replicates, whereas about 16.4 and 19 were flagged over around two weeks and four weeks, respectively. Variance in clone template counts between roughly two-week samples significantly increased with total template count across all healthy donors. It was expected by the authors that biological variance in healthy repertoires might increase further over much longer intervals, such as months to years. Across all healthy-donor time intervals, the beta-binomial model significantly lowered both the number of clones called differentially abundant and the false-positive rate.

No immune events, such as infections, were documented for the healthy donors during the collection period. To calibrate time-dependent variance in a beta-binomial model of T-cell clone differential abundance, blood repertoires from healthy donors were used as a training cohort. The training cohort comprised approximately ten healthy donors, 3 female and 7 male. The donors were between roughly 29 and 64 years old, with an average age of about 47 years. Whole blood from each healthy donor was obtained from a commercial supplier and was collected at three time points approximately 13 days apart. For immunosequencing, genomic DNA was extracted from whole blood that had not been sorted. On this clone itself: Its antigen is currently not known. No much larger clone is present one base from it, and per-base qualities are unavailable.

Sequencing was performed on blood. This clonotype was sampled from a person aged 18 to 75 in good health.

DNA sequence: TGTGCCAGCAGCCCCCGGGGCAGCGATGAGCAGTTCTTC. Its coded protein is CASSPRGSDEQFF. The receptor chain draws on TRBV7-8 and TRBJ2-1, with the D segment possibly TRBD1 or TRBD2, each aligning over 5 bases. Per the germline V gene, SGHVS is the CDR1 and FQNEAQ is the CDR2. Measured from the cysteine to the phenylalanine, the CDR3 is 13 residues long. Only the CDR3 DNA is retained, 39 bases long and in frame from the first base. V gives up 5 bases and J gives up 8 bases, and the segment between their germline ends measures 13 bases.